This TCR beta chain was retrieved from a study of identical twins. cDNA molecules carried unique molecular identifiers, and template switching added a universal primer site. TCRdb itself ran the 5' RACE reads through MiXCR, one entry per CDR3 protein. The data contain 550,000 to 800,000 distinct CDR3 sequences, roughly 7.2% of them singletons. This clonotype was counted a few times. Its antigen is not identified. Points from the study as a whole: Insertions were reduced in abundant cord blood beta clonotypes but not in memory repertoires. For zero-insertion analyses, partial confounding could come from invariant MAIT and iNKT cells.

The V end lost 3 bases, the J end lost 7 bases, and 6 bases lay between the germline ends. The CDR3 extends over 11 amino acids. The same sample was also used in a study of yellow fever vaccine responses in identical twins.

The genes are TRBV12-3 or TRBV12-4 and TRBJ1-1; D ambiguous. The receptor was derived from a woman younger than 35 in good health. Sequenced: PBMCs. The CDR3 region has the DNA TGTGCCAGCAGTTTTGAACTTGAAGCTTTCTTT. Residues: CASSFELEAFF.